This entry features one T cell receptor (beta chain) sequence. Its specificity is not known. This record comes from a study of T cell repertoires in cytomegalovirus infection. Across the whole study: Shared public TCR beta signatures pointed to both CMV infection and a matching HLA type.

From the reads, TCRdb called clonotypes with MiXCR, one entry per CDR3 protein. This sample yields 54,000 or so distinct CDR3 sequences, of which 33% are seen a single time; around 70% belongs to the top ten. Germline V gene lookup returns CDR1 MGHRA and CDR2 YSYEKL. The CDR3 consists of 19 residues. V lost 1 base, J lost 1 base, and 22 bases lay in between. Study conclusions and caveats: What dominated the ex vivo response were HLA-C-restricted CMV-specific TCR beta clonotypes. Identification of carriers of CMV plus the relevant HLA was achieved through cumulative public TCR beta family frequency.

The chain employs TRBV4-1 and TRBJ1-1; D is uncertain. This TCR came from a human donor in good health (CMV status not recorded). Some clones in this sample may be carry-over from other donors' samples. Sequencing input: PBMCs, sequenced either directly or after in vitro stimulation (not recorded which). The CDR3 DNA is TGCGCCAGCAGCCAAGGAGTCATGATGACGATGGAATCGAACACTGAAGCTTTCTTT. This gives the protein CASSQGVMMTMESNTEAFF.